This paragraph covers one TCR beta chain sequence. The antigen is unknown. The data are from a study of cytomegalovirus exposure and HLA in healthy donors. The study, taken as a whole, reports: In a later analysis, V- and J-gene trimming of beta chains associated with a DCLRE1C missense variant, replicated independently.

This CDR3 contains 11 residues. Between the trimmed V and J ends, which lost 5 bases and 6 bases, there was a span of 9 bases. Germline CDR1 is DFQATT and CDR2 is SNEGSKA (reference sequence). This PCR relied on a set of 60 Vbeta primers and 13 Jbeta primers. Sequenced by immunoSEQ multiplex PCR; TCRdb stores in-frame clones only, minus some. Here the sample spans 130,000 or so clones, approximately 8.7% being singletons. Material for sequencing was PBMCs. The chain uses TRBV20-1 and TRBJ2-3; D is unresolved. The receptor's source is a man aged 40-50 years in good health and CMV-seronegative. The DNA of the CDR3 is TGCAGTGCTGCCCCCCGGGATACGCAGTATTTT. Translated: CSAAPRDTQYF.